These T cell receptor beta chains were read from a single sample in a study of blood T cell repertoires in COVID-19. The data were produced by immunoSEQ multiplex PCR, yet TCRdb's version contains in-frame clones alone and is incomplete. The table has some 120,000 clones, just over 90% seen once; the top ten hold roughly 1.9%. The specimen sequenced was peripheral blood. The source of these receptors is a human donor with active COVID-19. The donor label of this sample is uncertain. CDR3s include the opening cysteine and the closing phenylalanine or tryptophan. The order of the fields is V gene, clone size, D gene, J gene, CDR3 protein, CDR3 DNA. The D gene is left open where the match is weak. Expanded clones are given a class, and other clones once, few, many or no size at all.

V: TRBV9
size: NA
D: NA
J: TRBJ2-3
CDR3: CASSVGPGYDTQYF
DNA: TGTGCCAGCAGCGTAGGGCCGGGATACGATACGCAGTATTTT

V: TRBV11-2
size: NA
D: TRBD2
J: TRBJ2-1
CDR3: CASSYTLAGGGNEQFF
DNA: TGTGCCAGCAGCTATACACTAGCGGGGGGGGGCAATGAGCAGTTCTTC

V: TRBV27
size: NA
D: TRBD2
J: TRBJ2-1
CDR3: CASSSLAGGGLDEQFF
DNA: TGTGCCAGCAGTTCCCTCGCGGGGGGCGGGTTGGATGAGCAGTTCTTC

V: TRBV30
size: NA
D: TRBD1
J: TRBJ1-2
CDR3: CAWKNRDRLYGYTF
DNA: TGTGCCTGGAAAAACCGGGACAGACTATATGGCTACACCTTC

V: TRBV11-3
size: NA
D: TRBD2
J: TRBJ2-3
CDR3: CASSTRTSGGTSTDTQYF
DNA: TGTGCCAGCAGCACCCGGACTAGCGGGGGGACCAGCACAGATACGCAGTATTTT

V: TRBV7-3
size: NA
D: NA
J: TRBJ2-4
CDR3: CASSLRFLRGGEAKNIQYF
DNA: TGTGCCAGCAGCTTGCGGTTCCTGCGCGGAGGGGAAGCCAAAAACATTCAGTACTTC

V: TRBV5-1
size: NA
D: TRBD1
J: TRBJ1-1
CDR3: CASRPGTGGSEAFF
DNA: TGCGCCAGCAGGCCCGGGACAGGGGGATCTGAAGCTTTCTTT

V: TRBV18
size: NA
D: TRBD1
J: TRBJ1-5
CDR3: CASCTGQVNQPQHF
DNA: TGTGCCAGCTGCACGGGACAGGTCAATCAGCCCCAGCATTTT

V: TRBV6-6
size: NA
D: NA
J: TRBJ2-5
CDR3: CASRAQGGQETQYF
DNA: TGTGCCAGCAGGGCCCAAGGGGGACAAGAGACCCAGTACTTC

V: TRBV30
size: NA
D: TRBD1
J: TRBJ1-5
CDR3: CAWSGDRVKHF
DNA: TGTGCCTGGAGTGGGGACAGGGTAAAGCATTTT

V: TRBV5-4
size: NA
D: TRBD1
J: TRBJ1-6
CDR3: CASRFTGGTYNSPLHF
DNA: TGTGCCAGCAGATTCACAGGGGGCACCTATAATTCACCCCTCCACTTT

V: TRBV5-1
size: NA
D: TRBD1
J: TRBJ2-4
CDR3: CASSVGTAYRKNIQYF
DNA: TGCGCCAGCAGCGTAGGGACAGCCTACAGAAAAAACATTCAGTACTTC

V: TRBV6-2/TRBV6-3
size: NA
D: TRBD1
J: TRBJ2-7
CDR3: CASSQDRSSYEQYF
DNA: TGTGCCAGCAGTCAGGACAGGAGCTCCTACGAGCAGTACTTC

V: TRBV6-5
size: NA
D: TRBD1
J: TRBJ1-5
CDR3: CASSPGTGGNQPQHF
DNA: TGTGCCAGCAGTCCTGGGACAGGTGGGAATCAGCCCCAGCATTTT

V: TRBV6-2/TRBV6-3
size: few
D: NA
J: TRBJ2-3
CDR3: CASSEGTSRWGDTQYF
DNA: TGTGCCAGCAGCGAGGGAACTAGCCGGTGGGGGGATACGCAGTATTTT

V: TRBV4-1
size: NA
D: NA
J: TRBJ2-1
CDR3: CASSQEPPGWGDNEQFF
DNA: TGCGCCAGCAGCCAAGAACCCCCGGGTTGGGGGGACAATGAGCAGTTCTTC

V: TRBV7-2
size: NA
D: TRBD1
J: TRBJ1-1
CDR3: CASSLTGGNTEAFF
DNA: TGTGCCAGCAGCCTGACAGGGGGGAACACTGAAGCTTTCTTT

V: TRBV20-1
size: once
D: NA
J: TRBJ2-5
CDR3: CSASWAGAGETQYF
DNA: TGCAGTGCTAGTTGGGCGGGGGCAGGGGAGACCCAGTACTTC

V: TRBV4-2
size: NA
D: TRBD2
J: TRBJ2-3
CDR3: CASSQEGGGAGDTQYF
DNA: TGTGCCAGCAGCCAAGAAGGCGGGGGGGCTGGAGATACGCAGTATTTT

V: TRBV6-5
size: NA
D: TRBD1
J: TRBJ1-2
CDR3: CASSSWTGEDGYTF
DNA: TGTGCCAGCAGTTCTTGGACAGGGGAGGATGGCTACACCTTC

V: TRBV7-2
size: NA
D: NA
J: TRBJ2-7
CDR3: CASSSGTGYEQYF
DNA: TGTGCCAGCAGCTCCGGCACGGGGTACGAGCAGTACTTC

V: TRBV6-2/TRBV6-3
size: NA
D: TRBD2
J: TRBJ2-3
CDR3: CASSDGLAGGVGGDTQYF
DNA: TGTGCCAGCAGTGACGGACTAGCGGGTGGCGTCGGGGGAGATACGCAGTATTTT

V: TRBV3-1/TRBV3-2
size: NA
D: NA
J: TRBJ1-3
CDR3: CASRPSSGNTIYF
DNA: TGTGCCAGCAGACCCAGCTCTGGAAACACCATATATTTT

V: TRBV6-5
size: few
D: NA
J: TRBJ1-6
CDR3: CASSYRDWRSPLHF
DNA: TGTGCCAGCAGTTACCGCGACTGGCGATCACCCCTCCACTTT

V: TRBV7-9
size: NA
D: NA
J: TRBJ1-1
CDR3: CASSLVRTANTEAFF
DNA: TGTGCCAGCAGCTTAGTGAGGACAGCGAACACTGAGGCTTTCTTT

V: TRBV15
size: NA
D: NA
J: TRBJ2-7
CDR3: CATSTQTGREQYF
DNA: TGTGCCACCAGCACACAAACAGGACGCGAGCAGTACTTC

V: TRBV6-5
size: NA
D: TRBD1
J: TRBJ1-4
CDR3: CASRDRALRLFF
DNA: TGTGCCAGCAGGGACAGGGCGCTCCGGCTGTTTTTT

V: TRBV5-6
size: NA
D: NA
J: TRBJ1-5
CDR3: CASSSQGPYSNQPQHF
DNA: TGTGCCAGCAGCTCGCAGGGGCCCTATAGCAATCAGCCCCAGCATTTT

V: TRBV5-1
size: NA
D: NA
J: TRBJ2-7
CDR3: CASSLDPSTYEQYF
DNA: TGCGCCAGCAGCTTGGATCCGTCTACCTACGAGCAGTACTTC

V: TRBV27
size: NA
D: TRBD1
J: TRBJ2-1
CDR3: CASTTLRDRGLRFSYNEQFF
DNA: TGTGCCAGCACCACCCTCCGGGACAGGGGGCTAAGGTTCTCCTACAATGAGCAGTTCTTC

V: TRBV6-5
size: NA
D: TRBD1
J: TRBJ2-2
CDR3: CATRRQGATGELFF
DNA: TGTGCCACCAGGCGACAGGGAGCCACCGGGGAGCTGTTTTTT

V: TRBV7-2
size: NA
D: TRBD1
J: TRBJ1-6
CDR3: CASSPTSYRDRYNSPLHF
DNA: TGTGCCAGCAGCCCCACTTCATACCGGGACAGGTATAATTCACCCCTCCACTTT

V: TRBV5-5
size: NA
D: NA
J: TRBJ1-1
CDR3: CASSFSTREAFF
DNA: TGTGCCAGCAGCTTCAGTACGAGGGAAGCTTTCTTT

V: TRBV25-1
size: NA
D: NA
J: TRBJ2-7
CDR3: CASSELRDLNYEQYF
DNA: TGTGCCAGCAGTGAATTAAGGGACTTAAACTACGAGCAGTACTTC

V: TRBV19
size: NA
D: TRBD1
J: TRBJ1-3
CDR3: CASYNSGTGVLSGNTIYF
DNA: TGTGCCAGTTACAATTCCGGGACAGGGGTTCTTTCTGGAAACACCATATATTTT

V: TRBV19
size: NA
D: TRBD2
J: TRBJ2-7
CDR3: CASSVLAGRPYEQYF
DNA: TGTGCCAGTAGTGTACTAGCGGGGCGCCCCTACGAGCAGTACTTC

V: TRBV4-1
size: NA
D: TRBD1
J: TRBJ1-1
CDR3: CASSQDGTGGERAFF
DNA: TGCGCCAGCAGCCAAGACGGGACAGGGGGCGAACGCGCTTTCTTT

V: TRBV7-3
size: NA
D: TRBD2
J: TRBJ2-1
CDR3: CASSARESGLAGRNEQFF
DNA: TGTGCCAGCAGCGCAAGGGAGTCGGGACTAGCGGGCAGGAATGAGCAGTTCTTC

V: TRBV4-3
size: NA
D: NA
J: TRBJ2-2
CDR3: CASSQGSFGELFF
DNA: TGCGCCAGCAGCCAAGGCAGTTTCGGGGAGCTGTTTTTT

V: TRBV7-9
size: NA
D: NA
J: TRBJ2-7
CDR3: CASSSPWGDSYEQYF
DNA: TGTGCCAGCAGCTCTCCGTGGGGGGACTCCTACGAGCAGTACTTC

V: TRBV7-9
size: NA
D: TRBD1
J: TRBJ1-4
CDR3: CASSSKDRVFEKLFF
DNA: TGTGCCAGCAGCTCGAAGGACAGGGTCTTTGAAAAACTGTTTTTT

V: TRBV7-2
size: NA
D: NA
J: TRBJ2-3
CDR3: CASSFGFPDTQYF
DNA: TGTGCCAGCAGCTTCGGGTTTCCAGATACGCAGTATTTT

V: TRBV12-3/TRBV12-4
size: NA
D: NA
J: TRBJ2-1
CDR3: CASSLAGEQFF
DNA: TGTGCCAGCAGTCTAGCCGGTGAGCAGTTCTTC

V: TRBV7-2
size: NA
D: NA
J: TRBJ1-4
CDR3: CASSPSATNEKLFF
DNA: TGTGCCAGCAGCCCGTCTGCAACTAATGAAAAACTGTTTTTT

V: TRBV6-2/TRBV6-3
size: NA
D: NA
J: TRBJ2-5
CDR3: CASSTPKAYPETQYF
DNA: TGTGCCAGCAGTACGCCTAAAGCCTACCCGGAGACCCAGTACTTC

V: TRBV15
size: few
D: NA
J: TRBJ1-6
CDR3: CATSRGRGPLHF
DNA: TGTGCCACCAGCAGAGGCAGGGGCCCCCTCCACTTT

V: TRBV4-1
size: NA
D: TRBD1
J: TRBJ1-1
CDR3: CASSQTGAEAFF
DNA: TGCGCCAGCAGCCAGACAGGGGCTGAAGCTTTCTTT

V: TRBV6-1
size: NA
D: NA
J: TRBJ1-4
CDR3: CASSEGRRFSNEKLFF
DNA: TGTGCCAGCAGTGAAGGGCGGCGGTTCTCTAATGAAAAACTGTTTTTT

V: TRBV6-2/TRBV6-3
size: NA
D: NA
J: TRBJ1-1
CDR3: CASSSQQGHTEAFF
DNA: TGTGCCAGCAGTTCCCAACAGGGTCACACTGAAGCTTTCTTT